This record concerns one TCR beta chain sequence. The target antigen is unknown. The data stem from a study of OX40 agonist ivuxolimab in advanced cancers. Study as a whole: Participants, 75% to 85% male, averaged approximately 56 years of age, ranging from roughly 23 to 90. Among those treated, three patients had partial responses, one with hepatocellular carcinoma and two with cutaneous melanoma.

Clones were sequenced by immunoSEQ multiplex PCR, and TCRdb holds only the in-frame ones, with some missing. Of about 86,000 clones in the sample, roughly 90% were seen once. Regarding the study as a whole: More expanded clones were found, on average, in CD8+ than in CD4+ T cells. Antigens targeted by the expanded peripheral T cells were not determined.

The V gene end was trimmed by 8 bases and the J gene end by 9 bases; junction bases not matched to a gene: 11. The germline V gene has CDR1 MNHEY and CDR2 SVGAGI. This CDR3 region has 14 residues. Sequencing was performed on CD4+ or CD8+ T cells sorted from blood, taken in a trial of the OX40 agonist ivuxolimab. The chain carries TRBV6-5 and TRBJ2-1, with 9 bases fitting TRBD1. The source is an adult with an advanced solid tumor such as melanoma, head and neck, liver or kidney cancer. The CDR3 reads CASRWDRELGEQFF. DNA of the CDR3: TGTGCCAGCCGATGGGACAGGGAGCTCGGTGAGCAGTTCTTC.